Given below is one TCR beta chain in context. The antigen remains unidentified. This entry comes from a study of metastatic and nonmetastatic thyroid tumors. In the study overall: Comparative analysis of repertoires was undertaken across blood and tumor or nodule tissue obtained from malignant and benign thyroid patients. Study conclusions and caveats: Benign nodules reportedly had significantly lower TCR beta diversity than malignant thyroid tumors in blood and tumor.

Methods used by the authors: A distant-metastasis classifier for papillary thyroid cancer was built using CDR3 differences across clinicopathological groups. TCRdb reprocessed the PCR reads via MiXCR. TCRdb's processing, not the study's, gives the V and J calls here. The sample lists around 19,000 clones, around 19% seen once, with around a quarter in the top ten. The germline CDR1 and CDR2 sequences are MGHRA and YSYEKL. V was pared by 1 base and J by 2 bases, with 5 bases of the junction left unmatched. The CDR3 sequence is 15 residues long. Thyroid surgery was performed in patients who had received no treatment beforehand.

Material for sequencing was blood. The origin of this receptor is a female donor with papillary thyroid cancer or a benign thyroid nodule (not recorded which). Some clones in this sample may be carry-over from other donors' samples. This chain connects TRBV4-1 to TRBJ2-7, with 7 bases identical to TRBD2. For the CDR3, the DNA is TGCGCCAGCAGCCAAGGAAGTCGGGGGGCCTACGAGCAGTACTTC. It specifies CASSQGSRGAYEQYF.